The next 12 T cell receptor beta chains were all read from a single sample in a study of low-dose radiotherapy and immunotherapy resistance in tumors. The time point here: after trial treatment. Treatment described: LDRT plus nivolumab, ipilimumab, low-dose cyclophosphamide and aspirin (RACIN trial). First-strand cDNA relied on TRAV- and TRBV-specific primers spanning alpha and beta chains. TCRs were put through 20 PCR cycles of amplification with Phusion. A constant-region primer and the V-primer adapter served as the primer pair. MiXCR, applied by TCRdb to the reads, yields one record per CDR3 protein. This table has tens of thousands of distinct CDR3 sequences, under 55% appearing once. Sequences were derived from PBMCs, sampled after low-dose radiotherapy plus immunotherapy. These receptors all come from a male donor with gallbladder cancer.

This clonotype was found many times. The chain joins TRBV6-4 to TRBJ2-2; no reliable D call. Germline V gene sequence: CDR1 MRHNA, CDR2 SNTAGT. This CDR3 has 14 residues. Between the trimmed V and J ends, which lost 8 bases and 0 bases, there was a span of 10 bases. The DNA of the CDR3 is TGTGCCAGCCTGCGAACGACGAACACCGGGGAGCTGTTTTTT. Translated: CASLRTTNTGELFF.

Ten or more counts support this clonotype. V and J are TRBV30 and TRBJ1-1, with 7 positions matching TRBD1. V lost 0 bases, J lost 4 bases, and 8 bases stayed unmatched. The germline CDR1 and CDR2 sequences are GTSNPN and SVGIG (reference sequence). The CDR3 loop spans 15 amino acids. The CDR3 is CAWSVPRGLGTEAFF. CDR3 bases: TGTGCCTGGAGTGTACCAAGGGGGCTAGGCACTGAAGCTTTCTTT.

This clonotype is medium-sized in the sample. This chain uses TRBV7-8 with TRBJ2-2; either TRBD1 or TRBD2 may fit D (5 bases each). V shed 5 bases and J shed 2 bases, with 9 bases lying between them. CDR3 size: 14 residues. The germline V gene has CDR1 SGHVS and CDR2 FQNEAQ. The CDR3 DNA reads TGTGCCAGCAGCACCGGGACCAACACCGGGGAGCTGTTTTTT. Translating it yields CASSTGTNTGELFF.

Details on this clonotype: A junction end diverges from the germline sequence, so it may reflect a read error. V usage is TRBV5-4 and J usage is TRBJ2-1; D is possibly TRBD1 (5 bases). Germline V gene sequence: CDR1 SGHNT, CDR2 YYREEE (reference sequence). The CDR3 runs to 13 residues. The CDR3, as DNA: TGTGCCAGCAGCTTCGCAGGGCGTGATGAGCAGTCCTTC. Its protein product is CASSFAGRDEQSF.

The chain combines TRBV5-1 with TRBJ2-7, with a weak D call TRBD1 (6 bases). The V gene lost 0 bases and the J gene lost 3 bases, with 10 bases spanning the gap. CDR1 is SGHRS, CDR2 YFSETQ, per germline. The CDR3 consists of 14 residues. In nucleotides, the CDR3 is TGCGCCAGCAGCTTGGCACAGGGTGGCTACGAGCAGTACTTC. Its protein is CASSLAQGGYEQYF.

Ten or more counts support this clonotype. The DNA is left out, because the CDR3 cannot be placed on it with certainty; the CDR3 is given as TCRdb lists it. V is TRBV28 and J is TRBJ2-2; TRBD2, as called in the table, went unchecked against the DNA. Germline CDR1 reads MDHEN; CDR2 reads SYDVKM. The CDR3 region is 16 residues in length, termini included. The CDR3 reads CASSTTGSTGELFFFF.

The chain is built from TRBV4-2 and TRBJ2-7; 14 bases are shared with TRBD2. This CDR3 has 16 residues. V gave up 3 bases and J gave up 0 bases; unmatched junction bases: 1. CDR1 is LGHNA, CDR2 YNFKEQ, per germline. CDR3 protein: CASSQGTSGSSYEQYF. CDR3 coding DNA: TGTGCCAGCAGCCAGGGGACTAGCGGGAGCTCCTACGAGCAGTACTTC.

The chain joins TRBV15 to TRBJ1-5; 7 bases are shared with TRBD1. CDR3 size: 15 residues. Germline CDR1 LNHNV, CDR2 YYDKDF (reference sequence). The ends lost 0 bases at V and 4 bases at J; junction bases unmatched: 3. CDR3 DNA: TGTGCCACCAGCAGAGATACAGGGGCAAATCAGCCCCAGCATTTT. It is translated as CATSRDTGANQPQHF.

As concerns this clonotype: One end of the junction does not line up with germline, which may come from a read error. This chain joins TRBV5-3 and TRBJ2-2; 7 bases are a match to TRBD2. TRBV5-3 is recorded as an ORF, its role being uncertain. The CDR3 is made up of 16 amino acids. The CDR3 DNA is TGTGCCAGCAGCTGGGGAGGGCCAGGGTACACCGGGGAGCTGTTTTTT. Its translation is CASSWGGPGYTGELFF.

Within the sample, this clonotype is medium-sized (0.01 to 0.1%). The genes are TRBV10-3 and TRBJ2-2; 7 bases align to TRBD2. V was clipped by 5 bases and J by 3 bases; unmatched bases: 9. The CDR3 runs 16 residues. Germline lookup yields CDR1 ENHRY and CDR2 SYGVKD. The CDR3 spells CAISTPYRGDTGELFF. CDR3 DNA sequence: TGTGCCATCAGTACTCCCTATCGGGGGGACACCGGGGAGCTGTTTTTT.

A note on this clonotype: A far larger clone is only one base removed, so a read error is likely. The chain recombines TRBV6-2 or TRBV6-3 with TRBJ2-1; D is unclear. Germline CDR1 MNHEY, CDR2 SVGEGT. The CDR3 has 12 residues. The ends were cut back, 5 bases at V and 13 bases at J, with 15 bases in the middle. CDR3 in amino acids: CASSDFVETQFF. For the CDR3, the DNA is TGTGCCAGCAGTGATTTCGTAGAGACCCAGTTCTTC.

This clonotype is medium-sized within its sample. V and J are TRBV5-1 and TRBJ1-1; D remains unclear. The germline V gene encodes CDR1 SGHRS and CDR2 YFSETQ. Trimming took 0 bases from V and 2 from J, leaving 8 bases between them. The CDR3 contains 14 residues. CDR3 residues: CASSLGSTNTEAFF. In DNA form, the CDR3 reads TGCGCCAGCAGCTTGGGTAGCACAAACACTGAAGCTTTCTTT.